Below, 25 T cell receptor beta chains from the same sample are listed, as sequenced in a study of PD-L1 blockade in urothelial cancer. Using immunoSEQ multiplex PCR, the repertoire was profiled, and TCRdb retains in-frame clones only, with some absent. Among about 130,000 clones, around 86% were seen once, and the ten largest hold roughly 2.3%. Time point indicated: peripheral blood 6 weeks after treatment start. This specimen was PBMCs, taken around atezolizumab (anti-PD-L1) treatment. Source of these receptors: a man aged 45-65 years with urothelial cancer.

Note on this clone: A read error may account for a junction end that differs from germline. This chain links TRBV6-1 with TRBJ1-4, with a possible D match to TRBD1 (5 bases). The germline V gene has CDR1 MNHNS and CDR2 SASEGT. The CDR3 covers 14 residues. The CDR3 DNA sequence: TGTGTCAGCAGACAGATCTCAACTAATGAAAAACTGTTTTTT. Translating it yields CVSRQISTNEKLFF.

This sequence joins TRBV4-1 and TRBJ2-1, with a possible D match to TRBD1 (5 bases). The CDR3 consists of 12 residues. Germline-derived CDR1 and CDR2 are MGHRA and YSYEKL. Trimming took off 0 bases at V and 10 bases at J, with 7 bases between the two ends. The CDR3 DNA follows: TGCGCCAGCAGCCAAGAAAGGGGAGAGCAGTTCTTC. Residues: CASSQERGEQFF.

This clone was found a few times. CDR3 bases: TGTGCCACCAAGGGACAGGCTTCGAACACTGAAGCTTTCTTT. The encoded protein is CATKGQASNTEAFF. V is TRBV28 and J is TRBJ1-1; 8 bases map to TRBD1. The CDR3 covers 14 residues. Looked up from germline, CDR1 is MDHEN and CDR2 is SYDVKM. V shed 10 bases, J shed 1 base, and the junction held 8 bases outside the gene matches.

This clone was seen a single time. The CDR3 nucleotides are TGTGCCAGCAGCCCGGACAGGGGGCTAGATACGCAGTATTTT. Residues: CASSPDRGLDTQYF. The chain recombines TRBV2 with TRBJ2-3; the match to TRBD1 covers 11 bases. Germline V gene data show CDR1 as SNHLY and CDR2 as FYNNEI. CDR3 length equals 14 residues. Germline trimming cut 6 bases from V and 5 bases from J; bases unmatched to any gene: 4. Complete variable domain (other parts from reference TRBV2 and TRBJ2-3): EPEVTQTPSHQVTQMGQEVILRCVPISNHLYFYWYRQILGQKVEFLVSFYNNEISEKSEIFDDQFSVERPDGSNFTLKIRSTKLEDSAMYFCASSPDRGLDTQYFGPGTRLTVL.

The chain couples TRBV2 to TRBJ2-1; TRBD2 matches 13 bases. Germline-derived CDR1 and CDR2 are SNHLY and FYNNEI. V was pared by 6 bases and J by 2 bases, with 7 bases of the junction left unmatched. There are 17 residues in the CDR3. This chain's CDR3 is CASRRTSGSFAYNEQFF. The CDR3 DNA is TGTGCCAGCAGAAGGACTAGCGGGAGTTTCGCCTACAATGAGCAGTTCTTC.

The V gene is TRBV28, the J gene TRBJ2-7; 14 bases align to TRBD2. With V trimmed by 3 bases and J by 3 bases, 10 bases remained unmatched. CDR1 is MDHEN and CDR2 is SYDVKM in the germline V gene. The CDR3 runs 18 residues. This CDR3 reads CASSFAGTSGSSSYEQYF. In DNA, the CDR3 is TGTGCCAGCAGTTTTGCCGGGACTAGCGGGAGTAGTAGCTACGAGCAGTACTTC.

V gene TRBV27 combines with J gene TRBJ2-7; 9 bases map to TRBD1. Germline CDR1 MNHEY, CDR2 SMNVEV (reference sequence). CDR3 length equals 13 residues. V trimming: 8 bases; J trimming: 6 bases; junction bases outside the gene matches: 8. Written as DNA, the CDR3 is TGTGCCAGCTGTGCACAGGGGGCTCTCGAGCAGTACTTC. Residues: CASCAQGALEQYF.

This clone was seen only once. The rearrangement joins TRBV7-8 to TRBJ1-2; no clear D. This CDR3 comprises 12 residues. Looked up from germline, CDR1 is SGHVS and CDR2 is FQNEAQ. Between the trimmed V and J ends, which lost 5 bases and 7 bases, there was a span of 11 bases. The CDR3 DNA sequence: TGTGCCAGCAGCCCCCCACAGAGTGGCTACACCTTC. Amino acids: CASSPPQSGYTF.

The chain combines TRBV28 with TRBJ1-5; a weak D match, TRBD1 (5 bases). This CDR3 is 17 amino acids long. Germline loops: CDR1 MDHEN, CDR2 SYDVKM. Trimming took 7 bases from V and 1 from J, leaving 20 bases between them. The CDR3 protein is CASTEEHTGSSNQPQHF. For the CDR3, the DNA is TGTGCCAGCACCGAGGAGCACACAGGTTCGAGCAATCAGCCCCAGCATTTT.

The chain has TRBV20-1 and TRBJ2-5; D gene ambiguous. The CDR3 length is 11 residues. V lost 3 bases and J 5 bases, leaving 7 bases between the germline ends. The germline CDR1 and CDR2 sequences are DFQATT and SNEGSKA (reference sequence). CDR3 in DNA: TGCAGTGCTAGCCTCGGGGAGACCCAGTACTTC. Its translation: CSASLGETQYF.

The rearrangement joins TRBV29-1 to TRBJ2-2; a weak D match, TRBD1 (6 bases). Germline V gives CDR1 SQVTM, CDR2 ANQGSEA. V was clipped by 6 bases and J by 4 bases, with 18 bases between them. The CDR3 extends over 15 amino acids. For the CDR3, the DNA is TGCAGCGTCTCCGGCCACGGGACAAGCACCGGGGAGCTGTTTTTT. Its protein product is CSVSGHGTSTGELFF.

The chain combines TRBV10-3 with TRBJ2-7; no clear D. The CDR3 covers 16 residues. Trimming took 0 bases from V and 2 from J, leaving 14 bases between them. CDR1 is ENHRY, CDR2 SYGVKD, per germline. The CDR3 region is CAISESISPRAYEQYF. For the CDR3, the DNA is TGTGCCATCAGTGAGTCGATTAGTCCCCGAGCCTACGAGCAGTACTTC.

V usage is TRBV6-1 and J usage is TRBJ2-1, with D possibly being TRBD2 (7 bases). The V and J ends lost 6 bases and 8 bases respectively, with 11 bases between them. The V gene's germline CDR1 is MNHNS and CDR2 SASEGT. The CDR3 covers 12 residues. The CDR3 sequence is CASRLGGDEQFF. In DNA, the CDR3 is TGTGCCAGCAGACTAGGGGGGGATGAGCAGTTCTTC.

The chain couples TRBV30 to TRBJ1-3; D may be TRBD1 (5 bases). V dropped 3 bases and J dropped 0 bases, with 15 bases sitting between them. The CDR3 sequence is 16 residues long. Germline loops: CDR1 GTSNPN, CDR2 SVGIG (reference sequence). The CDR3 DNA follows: TGTGCCTGGAGGTTGGCAGGGTTAAGCTCTGGAAACACCATATATTTT. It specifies CAWRLAGLSSGNTIYF.

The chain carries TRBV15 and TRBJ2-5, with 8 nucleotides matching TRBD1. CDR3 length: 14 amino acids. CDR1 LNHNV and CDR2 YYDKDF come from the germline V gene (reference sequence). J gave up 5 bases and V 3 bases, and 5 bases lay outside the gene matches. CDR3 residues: CATSRPNRGETQYF. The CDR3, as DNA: TGTGCCACCAGCAGGCCCAACAGGGGGGAGACCCAGTACTTC.

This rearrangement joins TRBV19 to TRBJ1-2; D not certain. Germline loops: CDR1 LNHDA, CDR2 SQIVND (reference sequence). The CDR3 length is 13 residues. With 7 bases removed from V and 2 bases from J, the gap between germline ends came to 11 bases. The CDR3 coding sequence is TGTGCCAGTACTCCGACTGAGAACTATGGCTACACCTTC. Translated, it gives CASTPTENYGYTF.

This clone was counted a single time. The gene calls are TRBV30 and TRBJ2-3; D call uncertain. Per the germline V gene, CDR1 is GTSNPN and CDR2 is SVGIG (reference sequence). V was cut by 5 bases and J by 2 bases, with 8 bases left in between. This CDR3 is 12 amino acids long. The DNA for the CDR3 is TGTGCCTGGGACACGGACACAGATACGCAGTATTTT. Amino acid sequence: CAWDTDTDTQYF.

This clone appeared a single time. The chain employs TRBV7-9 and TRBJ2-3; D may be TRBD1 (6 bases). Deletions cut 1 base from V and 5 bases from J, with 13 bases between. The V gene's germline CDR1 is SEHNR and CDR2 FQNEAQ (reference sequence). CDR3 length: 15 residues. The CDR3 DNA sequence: TGTGCCAGCAGCTTAGGGGCAGGGGCGGGAGATACGCAGTATTTT. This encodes CASSLGAGAGDTQYF.

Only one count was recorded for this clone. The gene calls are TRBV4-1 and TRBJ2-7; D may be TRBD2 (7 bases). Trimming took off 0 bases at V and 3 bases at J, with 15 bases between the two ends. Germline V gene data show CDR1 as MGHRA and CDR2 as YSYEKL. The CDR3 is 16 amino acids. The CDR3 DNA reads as TGCGCCAGCAGCCAAGATCGGGGAGGGACAAACTACGAGCAGTACTTC. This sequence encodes CASSQDRGGTNYEQYF.

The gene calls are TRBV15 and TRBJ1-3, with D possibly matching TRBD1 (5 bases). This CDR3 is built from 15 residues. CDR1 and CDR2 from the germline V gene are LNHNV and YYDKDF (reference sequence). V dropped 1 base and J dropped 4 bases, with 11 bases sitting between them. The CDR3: CATSRARGAGNTIYF. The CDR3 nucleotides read TGTGCCACCAGCAGAGCCCGCGGGGCCGGAAACACCATATATTTT.

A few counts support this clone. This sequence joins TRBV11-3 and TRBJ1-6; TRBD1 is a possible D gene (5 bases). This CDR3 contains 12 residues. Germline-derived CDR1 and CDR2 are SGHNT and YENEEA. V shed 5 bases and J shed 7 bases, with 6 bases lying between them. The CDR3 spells CASSRGNSPLHF. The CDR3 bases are TGTGCCAGCAGCCGGGGGAATTCACCCCTCCACTTT.

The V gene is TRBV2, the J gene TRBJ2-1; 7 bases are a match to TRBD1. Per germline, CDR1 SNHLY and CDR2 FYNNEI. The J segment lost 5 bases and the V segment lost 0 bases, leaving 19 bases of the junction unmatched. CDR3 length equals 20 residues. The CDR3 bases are TGTGCCAGCAGTGAAGCCACTAGGACAGGTGGGCCGATTCAAAACAATGAGCAGTTCTTC. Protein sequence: CASSEATRTGGPIQNNEQFF.

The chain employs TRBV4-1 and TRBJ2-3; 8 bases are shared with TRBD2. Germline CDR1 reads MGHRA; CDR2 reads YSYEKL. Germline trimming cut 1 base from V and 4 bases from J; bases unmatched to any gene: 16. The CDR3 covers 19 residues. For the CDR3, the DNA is TGCGCCAGCAGCCAAGGGGCTTTTGGGGCTAGCGGGCGGGCAGATACGCAGTATTTT. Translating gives CASSQGAFGASGRADTQYF.

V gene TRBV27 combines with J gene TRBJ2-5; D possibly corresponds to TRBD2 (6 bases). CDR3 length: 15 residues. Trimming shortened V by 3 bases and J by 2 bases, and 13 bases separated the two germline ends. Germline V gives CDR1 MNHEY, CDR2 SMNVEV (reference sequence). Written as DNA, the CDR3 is TGTGCCAGCAGTTTTGGGCGGGGTGGACAAGAGACCCAGTACTTC. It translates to CASSFGRGGQETQYF.

The CDR3 DNA is TGTGCCAGCAGCTTAACGTGGGGACAGCGAGGAACTGAAGCTTTCTTT. Translation gives CASSLTWGQRGTEAFF. The chain uses TRBV7-9 and TRBJ1-1; 7 bases are shared with TRBD1. Germline lookup yields CDR1 SEHNR and CDR2 FQNEAQ (reference sequence). Unmatched junction bases numbered 11, after V lost 2 bases and J lost 5 bases. The CDR3 spans 16 residues.